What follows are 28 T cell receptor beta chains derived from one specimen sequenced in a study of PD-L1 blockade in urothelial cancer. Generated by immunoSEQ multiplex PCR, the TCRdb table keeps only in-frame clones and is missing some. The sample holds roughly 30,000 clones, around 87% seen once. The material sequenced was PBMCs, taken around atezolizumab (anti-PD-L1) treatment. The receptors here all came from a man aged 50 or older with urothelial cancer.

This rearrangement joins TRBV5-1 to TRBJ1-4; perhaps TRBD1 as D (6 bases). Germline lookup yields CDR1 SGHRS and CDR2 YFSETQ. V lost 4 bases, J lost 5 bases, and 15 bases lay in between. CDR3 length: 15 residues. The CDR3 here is CASSRDRTTNEKLFF. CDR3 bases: TGCGCCAGCAGCCGTGACAGGACCACCAATGAAAAACTGTTTTTT.

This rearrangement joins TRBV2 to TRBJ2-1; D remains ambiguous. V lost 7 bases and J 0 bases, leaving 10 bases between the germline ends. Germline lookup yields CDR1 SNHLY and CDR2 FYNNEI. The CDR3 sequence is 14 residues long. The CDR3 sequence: CASTRVLSYNEQFF. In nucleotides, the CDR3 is TGTGCCAGCACCCGGGTACTCTCCTACAATGAGCAGTTCTTC.

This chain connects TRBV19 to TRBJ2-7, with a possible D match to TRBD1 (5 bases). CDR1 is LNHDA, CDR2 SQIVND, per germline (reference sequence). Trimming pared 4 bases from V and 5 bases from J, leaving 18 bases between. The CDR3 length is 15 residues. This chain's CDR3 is CASSTTPDPGNEQYF. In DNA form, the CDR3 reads TGTGCCAGTAGTACCACCCCTGATCCAGGGAACGAGCAGTACTTC.

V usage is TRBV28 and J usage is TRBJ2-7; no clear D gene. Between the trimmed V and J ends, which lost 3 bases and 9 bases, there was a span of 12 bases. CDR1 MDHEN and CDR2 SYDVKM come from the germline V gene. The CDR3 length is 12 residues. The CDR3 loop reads CASSLLLRRQYF. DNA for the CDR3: TGTGCCAGCAGTTTGTTACTGAGGCGGCAGTACTTC.

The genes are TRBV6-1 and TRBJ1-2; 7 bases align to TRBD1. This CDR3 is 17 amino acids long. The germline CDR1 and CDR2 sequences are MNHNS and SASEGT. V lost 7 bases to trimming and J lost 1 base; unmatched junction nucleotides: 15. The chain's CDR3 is CASTEEVGQFFNYGYTF. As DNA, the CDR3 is TGTGCCAGCACTGAGGAGGTGGGACAGTTTTTTAACTATGGCTACACCTTC.

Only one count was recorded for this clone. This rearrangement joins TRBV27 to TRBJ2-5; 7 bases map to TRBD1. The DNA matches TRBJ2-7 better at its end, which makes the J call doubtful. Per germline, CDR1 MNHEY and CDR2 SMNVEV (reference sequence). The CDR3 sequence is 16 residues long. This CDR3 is CASSLRAFRDSGEQYF. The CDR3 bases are TGTGCCAGCAGTTTACGGGCATTTAGGGACAGCGGCGAGCAGTACTTC.

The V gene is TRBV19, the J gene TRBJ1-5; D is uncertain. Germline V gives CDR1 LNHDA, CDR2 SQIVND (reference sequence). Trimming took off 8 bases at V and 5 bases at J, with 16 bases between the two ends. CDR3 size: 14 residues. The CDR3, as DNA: TGTGCCAGTCAATCCCCGTCGGTAGATCAGCCCCAGCATTTT. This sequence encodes CASQSPSVDQPQHF. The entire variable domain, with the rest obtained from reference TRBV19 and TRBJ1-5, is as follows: DGGITQSPKYLFRKEGQNVTLSCEQNLNHDAMYWYRQDPGQGLRLIYYSQIVNDFQKGDIAEGYSVSREKKESFPLTVTSAQKNPTAFYLCASQSPSVDQPQHFGDGTRLSIL.

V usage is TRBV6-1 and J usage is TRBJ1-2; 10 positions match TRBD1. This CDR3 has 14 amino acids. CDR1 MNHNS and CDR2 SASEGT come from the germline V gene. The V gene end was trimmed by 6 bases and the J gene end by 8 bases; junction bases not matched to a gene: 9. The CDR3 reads CASSRDRGTYGYTF. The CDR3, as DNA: TGTGCCAGCAGCCGGGACAGGGGAACTTACGGCTACACCTTC.

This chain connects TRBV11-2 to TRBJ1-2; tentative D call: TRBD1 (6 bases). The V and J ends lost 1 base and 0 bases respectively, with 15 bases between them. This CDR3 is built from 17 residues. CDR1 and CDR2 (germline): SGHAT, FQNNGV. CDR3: CASSLAGGARTNYGYTF. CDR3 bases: TGTGCCAGCAGCTTAGCGGGGGGGGCGCGCACTAACTATGGCTACACCTTC.

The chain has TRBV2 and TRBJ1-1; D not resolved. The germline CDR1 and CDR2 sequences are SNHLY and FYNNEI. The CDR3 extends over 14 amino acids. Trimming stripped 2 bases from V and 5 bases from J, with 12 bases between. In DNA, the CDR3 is TGTGCCAGCAGTGAATTTCGGGGAACAACTGAAGCTTTCTTT. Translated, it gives CASSEFRGTTEAFF.

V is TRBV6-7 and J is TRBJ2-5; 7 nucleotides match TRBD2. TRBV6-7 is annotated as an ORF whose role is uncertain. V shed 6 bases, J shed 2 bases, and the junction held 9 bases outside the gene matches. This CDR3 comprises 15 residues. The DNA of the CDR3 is TGTGCCAGCAGATACACTAGCGCCCAACAAGAGACCCAGTACTTC. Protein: CASRYTSAQQETQYF.

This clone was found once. The CDR3 loop reads CASSFGADTQYF. The CDR3 DNA reads TGTGCCAGCAGTTTCGGGGCAGATACGCAGTATTTT. The gene calls are TRBV27 and TRBJ2-3; perhaps TRBD2 as D (5 bases). Trimming took off 3 bases at V and 4 bases at J, with 5 bases between the two ends. The germline V gene encodes CDR1 MNHEY and CDR2 SMNVEV (reference sequence). The CDR3 extends over 12 amino acids.

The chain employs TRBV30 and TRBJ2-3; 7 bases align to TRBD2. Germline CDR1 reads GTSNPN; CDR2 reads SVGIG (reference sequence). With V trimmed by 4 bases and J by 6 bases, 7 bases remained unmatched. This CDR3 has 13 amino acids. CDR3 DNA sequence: TGTGCCTGGACTAGCGGTTTTAGGGATACGCAGTATTTT. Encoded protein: CAWTSGFRDTQYF.

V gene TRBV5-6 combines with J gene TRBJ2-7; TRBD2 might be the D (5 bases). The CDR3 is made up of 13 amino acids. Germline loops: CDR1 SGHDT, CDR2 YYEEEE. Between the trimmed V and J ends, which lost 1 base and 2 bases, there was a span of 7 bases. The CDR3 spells CASSLSGAYEQYF. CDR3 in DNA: TGTGCCAGCAGCTTGTCCGGGGCCTACGAGCAGTACTTC.

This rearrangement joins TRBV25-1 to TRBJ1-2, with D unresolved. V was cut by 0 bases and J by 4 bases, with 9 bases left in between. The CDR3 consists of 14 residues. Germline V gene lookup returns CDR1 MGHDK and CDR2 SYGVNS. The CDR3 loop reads CASSEYQDFYGYTF. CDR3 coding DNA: TGTGCCAGCAGTGAATATCAGGATTTCTATGGCTACACCTTC.

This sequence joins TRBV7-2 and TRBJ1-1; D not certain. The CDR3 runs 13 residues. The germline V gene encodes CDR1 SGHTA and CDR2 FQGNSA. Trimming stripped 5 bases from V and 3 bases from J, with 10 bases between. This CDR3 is CASSPSRDTEAFF. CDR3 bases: TGTGCCAGCAGCCCCTCTCGGGACACTGAAGCTTTCTTT.

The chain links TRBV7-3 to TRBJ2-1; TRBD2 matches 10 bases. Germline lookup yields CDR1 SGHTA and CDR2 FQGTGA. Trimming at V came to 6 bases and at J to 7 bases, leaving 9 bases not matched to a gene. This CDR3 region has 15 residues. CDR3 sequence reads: CASRRAGGLGNEQFF. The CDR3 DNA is TGTGCCAGCAGGAGAGCGGGGGGGCTCGGGAATGAGCAGTTCTTC. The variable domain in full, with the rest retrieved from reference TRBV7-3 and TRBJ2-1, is GAGVSQTPSNKVTEKGKYVELRCDPISGHTALYWYRQSLGQGPEFLIYFQGTGAADDSGLPNDRFFAVRPEGSVSTLKIQRTERGDSAVYLCASRRAGGLGNEQFFGPGTRLTVL.

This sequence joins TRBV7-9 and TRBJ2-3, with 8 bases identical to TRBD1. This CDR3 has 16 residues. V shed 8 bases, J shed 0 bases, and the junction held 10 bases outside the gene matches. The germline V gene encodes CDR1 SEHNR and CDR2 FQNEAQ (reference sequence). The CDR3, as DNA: TGTGCCAGCGGAGAAAACAGGGGGTTCAGCACAGATACGCAGTATTTT. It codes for CASGENRGFSTDTQYF. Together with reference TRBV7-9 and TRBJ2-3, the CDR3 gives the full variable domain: DTGVSQNPRHKITKRGQNVTFRCDPISEHNRLYWYRQTLGQGPEFLTYFQNEAQLEKSRLLSDRFSAERPKGSFSTLEIQRTEQGDSAMYLCASGENRGFSTDTQYFGPGTRLTVL.

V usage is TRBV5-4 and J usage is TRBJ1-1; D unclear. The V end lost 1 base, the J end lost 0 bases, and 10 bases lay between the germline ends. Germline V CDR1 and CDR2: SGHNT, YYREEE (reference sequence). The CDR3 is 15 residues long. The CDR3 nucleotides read TGTGCCAGCAGCTTGTCCGCGGCAATGAACACTGAAGCTTTCTTT. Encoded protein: CASSLSAAMNTEAFF.

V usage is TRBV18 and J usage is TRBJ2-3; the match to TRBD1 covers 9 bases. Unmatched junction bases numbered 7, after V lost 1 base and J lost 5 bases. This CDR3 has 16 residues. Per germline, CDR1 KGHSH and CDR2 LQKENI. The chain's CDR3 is CASSPHRGRRLDTQYF. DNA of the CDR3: TGTGCCAGCTCACCACACAGGGGGCGTCGGTTAGATACGCAGTATTTT. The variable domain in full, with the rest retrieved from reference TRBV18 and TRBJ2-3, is NAGVMQNPRHLVRRRGQEARLRCSPMKGHSHVYWYRQLPEEGLKFMVYLQKENIIDESGMPKERFSAEFPKEGPSILRIQQVVRGDSAAYFCASSPHRGRRLDTQYFGPGTRLTVL.

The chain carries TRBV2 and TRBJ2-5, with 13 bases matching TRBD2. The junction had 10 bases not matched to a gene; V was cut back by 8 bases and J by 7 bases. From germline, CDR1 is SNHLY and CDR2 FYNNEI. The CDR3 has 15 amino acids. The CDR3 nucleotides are TGTGCCAGCTCCCGACTAGCGGGGGGCCTAGGGACCCAGTACTTC. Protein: CASSRLAGGLGTQYF. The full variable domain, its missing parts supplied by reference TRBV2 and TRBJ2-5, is EPEVTQTPSHQVTQMGQEVILRCVPISNHLYFYWYRQILGQKVEFLVSFYNNEISEKSEIFDDQFSVERPDGSNFTLKIRSTKLEDSAMYFCASSRLAGGLGTQYFGPGTRLLVL.

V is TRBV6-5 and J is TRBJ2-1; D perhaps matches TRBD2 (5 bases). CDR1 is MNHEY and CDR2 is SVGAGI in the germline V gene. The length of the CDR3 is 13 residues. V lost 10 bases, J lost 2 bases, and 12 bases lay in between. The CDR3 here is CATAELAYNEQFF. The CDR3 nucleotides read TGTGCCACTGCTGAACTAGCCTACAATGAGCAGTTCTTC.

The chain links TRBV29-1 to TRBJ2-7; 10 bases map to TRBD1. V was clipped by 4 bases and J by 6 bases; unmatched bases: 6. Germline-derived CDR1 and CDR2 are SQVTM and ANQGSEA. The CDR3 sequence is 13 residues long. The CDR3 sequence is CSVVWTGGGEQYF. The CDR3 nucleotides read TGCAGCGTTGTTTGGACAGGGGGTGGCGAGCAGTACTTC.

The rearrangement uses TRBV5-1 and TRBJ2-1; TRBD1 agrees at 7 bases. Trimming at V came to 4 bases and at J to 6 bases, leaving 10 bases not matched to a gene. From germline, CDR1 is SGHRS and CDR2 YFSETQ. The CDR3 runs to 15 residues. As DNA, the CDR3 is TGCGCCAGCAGCCCGGGACAGAGGCAATTCAATGAGCAGTTCTTC. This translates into CASSPGQRQFNEQFF.

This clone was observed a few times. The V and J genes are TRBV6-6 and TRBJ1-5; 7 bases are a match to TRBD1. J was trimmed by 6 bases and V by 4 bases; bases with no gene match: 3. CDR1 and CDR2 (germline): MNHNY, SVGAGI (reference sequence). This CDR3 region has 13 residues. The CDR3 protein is CASSFAGGQPQHF. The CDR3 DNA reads TGTGCCAGCAGTTTTGCAGGGGGTCAGCCCCAGCATTTT.

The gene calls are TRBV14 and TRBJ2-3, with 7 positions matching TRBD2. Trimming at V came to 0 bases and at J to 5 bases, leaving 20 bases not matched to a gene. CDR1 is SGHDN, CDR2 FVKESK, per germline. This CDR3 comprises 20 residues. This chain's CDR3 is CASSQEVLATSYLFGDTQYF. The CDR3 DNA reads TGTGCCAGCAGCCAAGAGGTTTTGGCGACTAGCTATCTATTCGGAGATACGCAGTATTTT.

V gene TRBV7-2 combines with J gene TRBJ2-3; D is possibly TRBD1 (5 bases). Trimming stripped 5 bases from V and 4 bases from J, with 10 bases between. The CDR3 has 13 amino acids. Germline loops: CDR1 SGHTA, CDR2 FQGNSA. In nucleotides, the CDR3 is TGTGCCAGCAGCCCCAGGGTTGCAGATACGCAGTATTTT. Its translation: CASSPRVADTQYF.

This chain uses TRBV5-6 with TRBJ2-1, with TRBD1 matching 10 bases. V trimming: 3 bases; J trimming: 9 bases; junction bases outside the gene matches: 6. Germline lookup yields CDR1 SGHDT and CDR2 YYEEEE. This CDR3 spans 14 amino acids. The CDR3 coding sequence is TGTGCCAGCAGCTCCGGGACAGGGGTGGGTGAGCAGTTCTTC. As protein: CASSSGTGVGEQFF.